The clone carrying this T cell receptor beta chain was seen once. At deep level, the assay was performed. Profiling relied on immunoSEQ multiplex PCR, and the TCRdb table lists in-frame clones only, not all of them. The repertoire holds under 2,000,000 clones, with about 95% as singletons. The sample is drawn from a study of shared clonotypes between healthy human individuals. Across the study: The study used three CD4 naive, three CD4 memory, two CD8 naive and one CD8 memory plate per donor.

This CDR3 is 16 amino acids long. CDR1 and CDR2 from the germline V gene are SGDLS and YYNGEE. V gave up 4 bases and J gave up 0 bases, with 13 bases separating them. Naive CD8 cells comprised CD45RO-negative, CCR7-positively selected cells, excluding terminally differentiated effector memory CD45RA+ cells. This receptor was taken from a man aged 18 to 30 in good health. What was sequenced was naive CD8+ T cells sorted from blood. The chain has TRBV9 and TRBJ1-4, with no clear D. In DNA form, the CDR3 reads TGTGCCAGCAGCCCTCTCGCGGGTGCAACTAATGAAAAACTGTTTTTT. Its translation is CASSPLAGATNEKLFF.